This entry lists 10 T cell receptor beta chains sequenced from one sample in a study of T-cell memory formation after mild COVID-19. MiXCR, run by TCRdb on the 5' RACE reads, gives a single entry per CDR3 protein. Of 340,000 or so distinct CDR3 sequences listed, under 15% were seen once; the top ten hold around 21%. Sequences were obtained from PBMCs or a T cell subset sorted from them (not recorded which). Receptors were obtained from a man younger than 35 who had mild COVID-19 (a few samples of this study predate the infection). Cell type and time point are not known.

This clonotype occurred a few times. This chain connects TRBV6-6 to TRBJ2-7; perhaps TRBD1 as D (5 bases). Germline assignment: CDR1 MNHNY and CDR2 SVGAGI (reference sequence). The CDR3 contains 15 residues. Trimming cost V 2 bases and J 4 bases, with 15 bases left between them. CDR3 in DNA: TGTGCCAGCAGTTACCTCAGGGATTTTAGGTACGAGCAGTACTTC. Translation gives CASSYLRDFRYEQYF.

This clonotype was recorded a few times. The chain employs TRBV14 and TRBJ2-1, with TRBD1 as a possible D gene (5 bases). Germline CDR1 reads SGHDN; CDR2 reads FVKESK. The CDR3 spans 14 residues. Trimming took off 0 bases at V and 9 bases at J, with 12 bases between the two ends. The CDR3 is CASSQEVWGIEQFF. DNA of the CDR3: TGTGCCAGCAGCCAAGAAGTTTGGGGCATTGAGCAGTTCTTC.

In this sample, this clonotype turned up a few times. This chain uses TRBV2 with TRBJ2-7; D gene unclear. V lost 8 bases, J lost 4 bases, and 6 bases lay in between. CDR3 size: 10 residues. Germline values: CDR1 SNHLY, CDR2 FYNNEI. DNA of the CDR3: TGTGCCAGCTCTCGATACGAGCAGTACTTC. Translating gives CASSRYEQYF.

V usage is TRBV7-9 and J usage is TRBJ2-2, with D tentatively TRBD2 (6 bases). The germline V gene has CDR1 SEHNR and CDR2 FQNEAQ (reference sequence). V was trimmed by 3 bases and J by 4 bases, leaving 12 bases between them. This CDR3 has 15 residues. Here the CDR3 reads CASSLEGRGTGELFF. DNA for the CDR3: TGTGCCAGCAGCTTGGAGGGGCGGGGCACCGGGGAGCTGTTTTTT.

The CDR3 DNA follows: TGTGCCAGCAGCTCCCGGGACAGGTCCTACGAGCAGTACGTC. It is translated as CASSSRDRSYEQYV. The gene calls are TRBV5-6 and TRBJ2-7, with TRBD1 matching 8 bases. CDR1 SGHDT and CDR2 YYEEEE come from the germline V gene. The junction had 3 bases not matched to a gene; V was cut back by 3 bases and J by 1 base. The CDR3 consists of 14 residues.

This clonotype was counted a few times. The chain links TRBV27 to TRBJ1-2, with 12 positions matching TRBD1. The CDR3 contains 15 residues. Trimming removed 4 bases from V and 4 bases from J; junction bases left unmatched: 4. Germline V gene lookup returns CDR1 MNHEY and CDR2 SMNVEV (reference sequence). CDR3 DNA: TGTGCCAGCAGTTCGGGACAGGGGGCGGTCTATGGCTACACCTTC. Encoded protein: CASSSGQGAVYGYTF.

The J gene is TRBJ1-2, the V gene TRBV7-9; TRBD1 is a possible D gene (5 bases). The germline CDR1 and CDR2 sequences are SEHNR and FQNEAQ (reference sequence). The CDR3 extends over 13 amino acids. Between the trimmed V and J ends, which lost 5 bases and 8 bases, there was a span of 15 bases. Written as DNA, the CDR3 is TGTGCCAGCAGCCTGGGGCGGAACATGGGCTACACCTTC. Its translation: CASSLGRNMGYTF.

V gene TRBV30 combines with J gene TRBJ2-7, with TRBD1 as a possible D gene (6 bases). The CDR3 runs 13 residues. The V and J ends lost 2 bases and 6 bases respectively, with 14 bases between them. CDR1 is GTSNPN, CDR2 SVGIG, per germline (reference sequence). Written as DNA, the CDR3 is TGTGCCTGGAGTTGGGACAAGAGGACCGAGCAGTACTTC. Residues: CAWSWDKRTEQYF. The full variable domain, in which reference TRBV30 and TRBJ2-7 provide the parts outside the CDR3, is SQTIHQWPATLVQPVGSPLSLECTVEGTSNPNLYWYRQAAGRGLQLLFYSVGIGQISSEVPQNLSASRPQDRQFILSSKKLLLSDSGFYLCAWSWDKRTEQYFGPGTRLTVT.

J is TRBJ2-7 and V is TRBV6-5; 8 positions match TRBD2. The CDR3 has 13 residues. CDR1 and CDR2 from the germline V gene are MNHEY and SVGAGI. J was trimmed by 5 bases and V by 6 bases; bases with no gene match: 6. The CDR3 is CASSPGGPNEQYF. In DNA, the CDR3 is TGTGCCAGCAGCCCGGGGGGGCCCAACGAGCAGTACTTC.

This clonotype was observed a handful of times. This sequence joins TRBV6-1 and TRBJ1-5; D possibly corresponds to TRBD1 (5 bases). In germline, CDR1 is MNHNS, CDR2 SASEGT. Trimming removed 4 bases from V and 4 bases from J, with 17 bases in between. The CDR3 is 16 amino acids. CDR3 sequence reads: CASSATTGVRNQPQHF. CDR3 bases: TGTGCCAGCAGTGCTACAACAGGAGTTAGGAATCAGCCCCAGCATTTT.